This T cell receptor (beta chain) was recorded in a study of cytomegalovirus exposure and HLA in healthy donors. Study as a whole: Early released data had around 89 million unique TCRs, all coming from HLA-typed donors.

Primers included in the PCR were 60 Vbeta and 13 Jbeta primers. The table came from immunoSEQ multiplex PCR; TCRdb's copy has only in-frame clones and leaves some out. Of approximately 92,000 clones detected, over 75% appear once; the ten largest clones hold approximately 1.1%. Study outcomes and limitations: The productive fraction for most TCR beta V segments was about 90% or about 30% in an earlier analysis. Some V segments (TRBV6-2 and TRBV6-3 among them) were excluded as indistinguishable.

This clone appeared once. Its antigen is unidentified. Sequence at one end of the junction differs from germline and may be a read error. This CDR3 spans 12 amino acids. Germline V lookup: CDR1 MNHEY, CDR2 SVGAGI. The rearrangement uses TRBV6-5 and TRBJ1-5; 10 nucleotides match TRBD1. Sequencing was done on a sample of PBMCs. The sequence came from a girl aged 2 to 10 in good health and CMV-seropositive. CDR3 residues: CASGTGDQPRHF. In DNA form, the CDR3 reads TGTGCCAGCGGGACAGGGGATCAGCCCCGGCATTTT.